The text below deals with one T cell receptor beta chain. Its cognate antigen is unknown. Per the germline V gene, CDR1 is SGHNT and CDR2 is YYREEE (reference sequence). Trimming took off 5 bases at V and 1 base at J, with 8 bases between the two ends. The CDR3 consists of 13 residues. Focal radiation plus CTLA-4 blockade with ipilimumab was given to patients with chemo-refractory metastatic non-small-cell lung cancer. This sample stems from a study of radiotherapy plus CTLA-4 blockade in lung cancer. Background on the study: Objective responses were seen in more than 15% of patients, disease control in more than 30%.

Profiled with immunoSEQ multiplex PCR; TCRdb holds only in-frame clones, not every one. The sample has 110,000 or so clones; 78% are singletons. General study results and limits: Blood TCR clones of tumor origin expanded after radiotherapy plus ipilimumab.

The material was peripheral blood, obtained from a patient treated with radiotherapy plus ipilimumab. The chain has TRBV5-4 and TRBJ2-3; no clear D. This TCR came from a human donor with non-small cell lung cancer who had a partial response to radiotherapy plus ipilimumab. The CDR3 sequence is CASRPRGTDTQYF. The CDR3 nucleotides read TGTGCCAGCAGGCCTCGGGGCACAGATACGCAGTATTTT. Full variable domain (missing parts from reference TRBV5-4 and TRBJ2-3): ETGVTQSPTHLIKTRGQQVTLRCSSQSGHNTVSWYQQALGQGPQFIFQYYREEENGRGNFPPRFSGLQFPNYSSELNVNALELDDSALYLCASRPRGTDTQYFGPGTRLTVL.